One TCR beta chain is described in this entry. Antigen specificity is unknown. The record originates from a study of T cell responses to AZD1222 COVID-19 vaccine. The repertoire was sequenced with immunoSEQ multiplex PCR; TCRdb's copy has only in-frame clones and lacks some. The table records 100,000 to 150,000 clones, approximately 90% of them present only once. General study results and limits: Spike-specific TCR breadth and depth both grew after two AZD1222 doses.

This sequence originates from an adult in good health. The material was peripheral blood, obtained on day 0 of AZD1222 vaccination.

The CDR3 loop is CASSRSMDGTGELFF. CDR3 bases: TGTGCCAGCAGCCGATCCATGGACGGCACCGGGGAGCTGTTTTTT. The gene calls are TRBV4-2 and TRBJ2-2; D is undetermined. Germline V gene data show CDR1 as LGHNA and CDR2 as YNFKEQ. This CDR3 is 15 amino acids long. With 4 bases removed from V and 4 bases from J, the gap between germline ends came to 13 bases.